The T cell receptor beta chain under discussion was sequenced for a study of Ad26.COV2.S vaccination and SARS-CoV-2 variants listed by TCRdb under 2021. As for the study more broadly: Donors in the vaccine arm were drawn from COV1001, a phase I-IIa trial of Ad26.COV2.S in healthy adults that was multicentre, randomized, double-blind and placebo-controlled. A total of some 30 samples were included in the TCR-sequenced set, comprising roughly 20 Ad26.COV2.S vaccine recipients, 5 placebo recipients and 8 SARS-CoV-2 convalescent individuals. Throughout the experiments and outcome assessment, investigators stayed blinded to trial group allocation. Dosing of Ad26.COV2.S was intramuscular, at either 5x10^10 or 1x10^11 viral particles, delivered as one shot or as two shots spaced 56 days apart. Sequencing of the TCRbeta repertoire served to evaluate the specificity and breadth of SARS-CoV-2-reactive T cell receptors following Ad26.COV2.S vaccination. Trial participants were randomized into five groups of five: low-dose or high-dose Ad26.COV2.S given once or twice, or placebo on both occasions. Broader findings and caveats from the paper: After vaccination, substantial breadth of spike-specific CD8+ and CD4+ T cell responses was reported. Higher spike-specific TCR breadth was observed in Ad26.COV2.S recipients than in placebo recipients (P = 0.0014). Vaccine and placebo recipients had similar non-spike TCR breadth, a finding consistent with the vaccine containing only spike. The authors noted that the TCR breadth and depth analyses may have underestimated total T cell responses. The study was not powered to compare responses between vaccine doses or regimens.

A remark on this clone: The antigen this receptor binds is unknown. No much larger clone is present one base from it, and per-base qualities are unavailable.

Including cysteine and phenylalanine, the CDR3 has 14 amino acids. The DNA shown is the 42-base CDR3, in frame from base 1. Trimming removed 4 bases from V and 0 bases from J, leaving 9 bases between the germline ends. The germline V gene (reference sequence) specifies MNHEY as CDR1 and SMNVEV as CDR2. Interpreted using the paper, the treatment or condition label stands for: roughly 19 received Ad26.COV2.S at low or high dose, single or two shots; about 5 received placebo; per-sample allocation not given. For vaccine and placebo recipients, the sequenced repertoires came from samples collected on day 63 after the first injection. Cohort 1b enrolled some 25 adults aged 18-55 years at a single site in Boston, USA, between 29 July and 7 August 2020. As a vaccine, Ad26.COV2.S was a replication-incompetent adenovirus type 26 vector that expressed a prefusion-stabilized SARS-CoV-2 spike protein derived from the original Wuhan strain.

TCRbeta CDR3 regions were sequenced with the immunoSEQ Assay. After extraction, genomic DNA underwent amplification by bias-controlled multiplex PCR, followed by high-throughput sequencing. Per the original workflow: To quantify the absolute abundance of every unique TCRbeta CDR3 region, sequences were collapsed and filtered. T cell fraction was estimated by normalizing TCRbeta template counts to usable DNA, which was measured by amplifying reference genes present in all nucleated cells. Repertoire TCRs were annotated as SARS-CoV-2-specific when V gene, CDR3 amino acid sequence and J gene were exactly matched to a known reactive TCR set. The reference SARS-CoV-2 TCR set was obtained from MIRA and was filtered for enrichment in COVID-19-positive ImmuneCODE repertoires, whereby public or cross-reactive TCRs were removed. Using the MIRA antigens, annotated TCRs were further analysed by specific ORF or by position within an ORF. Breadth was defined as the number of annotated unique rearrangements divided by the total number of unique productive rearrangements, and depth was defined as the summed frequency of the annotated unique rearrangements. Two-sided Wilcoxon rank-sum tests were used to compare TCR breadth between groups. TCRdb took over this immuneACCESS table, retaining in-frame rearrangements with V and J assigned. Such tables are incomplete; in checked studies, under half of the missing clones stem from an unresolved V gene, and the remainder is unexplained. V and J calls and clone size are copied from that table; D and trimming were computed from the DNA. The sample table holds around 300,000 clones, of which almost 90% were seen once. Of the sample, about 5% is held by the ten largest clones.

This specimen consisted of peripheral blood, obtained in a trial of Ad26.COV2.S vaccine versus placebo. This sequence uses TRBV27 and TRBJ1-2; matching of 5 bases hints at TRBD1 as the D gene. The receptor's source is a person between 18 and 60 years old who received the Ad26.COV2.S COVID-19 vaccine or a placebo. The nucleotide sequence reads as follows: TGTGCCAGCAGTTGGCAGGGTTCTAACTATGGCTACACCTTC. This translates into CASSWQGSNYGYTF.